This T cell receptor (beta chain) was documented in a study of blood T cell repertoires in COVID-19. Study summary: The study drew acute and convalescent COVID-19 samples from the United States, Italy and Spain.

CDR3 length: 17 amino acids. Trimming cost V 4 bases and J 5 bases; bases outside gene matches: 13. The germline V gene has CDR1 KGHDR and CDR2 SFDVKD. Per the original data handling: Reference gene primer amplification in the assay estimated nucleated cell counts. Sequenced by immunoSEQ multiplex PCR; TCRdb stores in-frame clones only, minus some. The V and J calls and clone size are taken from that table; D and trimming were inferred from the DNA. The sample contains around 92,000 clones, around two thirds of which appear only once. The source of this sequence is a man between 65 and 85 years old with COVID-19, enrolled during active disease. Sequencing was performed on peripheral blood. The chain recombines TRBV24-1 with TRBJ2-1; 7 bases line up with TRBD2. The CDR3 sequence: CATSDTIGRVENNEQFF. As DNA, the CDR3 is TGTGCCACCAGTGACACGATAGGGAGGGTCGAAAACAATGAGCAGTTCTTC.